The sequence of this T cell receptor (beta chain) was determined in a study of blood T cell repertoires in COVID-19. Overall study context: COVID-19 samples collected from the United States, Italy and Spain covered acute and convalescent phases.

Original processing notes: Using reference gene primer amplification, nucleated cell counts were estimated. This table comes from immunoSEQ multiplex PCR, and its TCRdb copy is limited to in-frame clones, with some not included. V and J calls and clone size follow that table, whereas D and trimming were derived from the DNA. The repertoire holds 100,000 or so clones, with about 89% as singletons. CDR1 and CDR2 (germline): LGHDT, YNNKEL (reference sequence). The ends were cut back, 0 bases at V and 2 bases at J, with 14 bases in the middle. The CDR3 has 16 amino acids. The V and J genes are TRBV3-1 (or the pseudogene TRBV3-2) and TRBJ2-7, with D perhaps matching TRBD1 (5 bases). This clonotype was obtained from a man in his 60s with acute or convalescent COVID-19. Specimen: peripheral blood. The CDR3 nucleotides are TGTGCCAGCAGCCAAGAGTGGATTGACAGTCCCTACGAGCAGTACTTC. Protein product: CASSQEWIDSPYEQYF.